This TCR beta chain was sequenced for a study of vaccination and CD4 T cells after COVID-19. As for treatment: 10-day PBMC culture with coronavirus spike peptide pools or control peptides (ViraFEST assay). Following expansion of antigen-specific T cells with peptide pools, ViraFEST then sequenced TCRs. Sequenced with the Oncomine TCR Beta short-read assay was DNA taken from cultured CD4+ T cells. TCRdb used MiXCR to reprocess the PCR reads, holding one entry per CDR3 protein. Among some 16,000 distinct CDR3 sequences listed, about 32% were seen once. General study points: In convalescent patients, 304 of 307 vaccine-specific clones were spike mono-reactive.

This clonotype has more than one count but fewer than ten. The antigen is unknown. Trimming stripped 0 bases from V and 0 bases from J, with 6 bases between. The CDR3 is 15 amino acids. Germline loops: CDR1 SGHVS, CDR2 FQNEAQ. The chain couples TRBV7-8 to TRBJ1-5, with D uncertain. The sequence derives from a human donor with COVID-19. Sequencing was carried out using cultured CD4+ T cells from blood. This chain's CDR3 is CASSLAGNSNQPQHF. CDR3 nucleotides: TGTGCCAGCAGCTTAGCGGGCAATAGCAATCAGCCCCAGCATTTT. The whole variable domain, filled in from reference TRBV7-8 and TRBJ1-5, reads GAGVSQSPRYKVAKRGQDVALRCDPISGHVSLFWYQQALGQGPEFLTYFQNEAQLDKSGLPSDRFFAERPEGSVSTLKIQRTQQEDSAVYLCASSLAGNSNQPQHFGDGTRLSIL.